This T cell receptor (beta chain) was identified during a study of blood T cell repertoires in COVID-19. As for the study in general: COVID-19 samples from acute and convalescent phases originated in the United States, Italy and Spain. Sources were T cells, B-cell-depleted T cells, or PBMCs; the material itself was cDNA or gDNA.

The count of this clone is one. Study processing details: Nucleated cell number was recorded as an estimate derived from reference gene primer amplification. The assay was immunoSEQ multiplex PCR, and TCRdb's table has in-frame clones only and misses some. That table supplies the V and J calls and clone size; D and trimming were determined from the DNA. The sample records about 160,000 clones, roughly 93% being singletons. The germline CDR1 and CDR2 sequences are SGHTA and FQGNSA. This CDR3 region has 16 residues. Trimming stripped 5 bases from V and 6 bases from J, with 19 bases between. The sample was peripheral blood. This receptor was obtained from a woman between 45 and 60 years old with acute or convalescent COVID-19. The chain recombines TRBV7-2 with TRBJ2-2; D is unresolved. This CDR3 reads CASSLRSSIIAGELFF. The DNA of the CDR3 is TGTGCCAGCAGCCTCCGGTCCTCCATCATCGCCGGGGAGCTGTTTTTT.